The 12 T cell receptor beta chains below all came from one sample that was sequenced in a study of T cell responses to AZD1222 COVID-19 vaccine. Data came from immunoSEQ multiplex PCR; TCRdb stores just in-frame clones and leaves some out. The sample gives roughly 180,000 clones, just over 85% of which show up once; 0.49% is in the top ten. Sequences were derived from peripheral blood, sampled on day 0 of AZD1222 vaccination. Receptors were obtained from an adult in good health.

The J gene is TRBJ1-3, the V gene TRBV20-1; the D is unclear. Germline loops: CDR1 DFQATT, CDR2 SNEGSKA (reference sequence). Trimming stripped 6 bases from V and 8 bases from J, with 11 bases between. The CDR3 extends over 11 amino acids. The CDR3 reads CSASVWDTIYF. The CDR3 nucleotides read TGCAGTGCAAGCGTCTGGGACACCATATATTTT.

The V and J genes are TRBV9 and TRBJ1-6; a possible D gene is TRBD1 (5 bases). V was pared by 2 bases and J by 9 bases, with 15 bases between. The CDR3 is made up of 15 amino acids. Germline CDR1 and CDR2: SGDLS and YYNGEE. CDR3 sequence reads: CASSVHGTGISPLHF. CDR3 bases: TGTGCCAGCAGCGTTCATGGGACGGGTATTTCACCCCTCCACTTT.

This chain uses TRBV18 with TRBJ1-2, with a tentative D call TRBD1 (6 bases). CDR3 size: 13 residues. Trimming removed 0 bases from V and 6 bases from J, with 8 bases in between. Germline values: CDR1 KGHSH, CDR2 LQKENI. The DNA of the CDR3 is TGTGCCAGCTCACCACCGTCAGGGGATGGCTACACCTTC. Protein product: CASSPPSGDGYTF.

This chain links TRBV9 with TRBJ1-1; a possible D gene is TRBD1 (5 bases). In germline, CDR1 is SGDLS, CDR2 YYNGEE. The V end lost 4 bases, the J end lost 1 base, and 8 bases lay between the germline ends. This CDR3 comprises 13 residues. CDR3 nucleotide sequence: TGTGCCAGCAGCCTCGACAGGAACACTGAAGCTTTCTTT. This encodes CASSLDRNTEAFF.

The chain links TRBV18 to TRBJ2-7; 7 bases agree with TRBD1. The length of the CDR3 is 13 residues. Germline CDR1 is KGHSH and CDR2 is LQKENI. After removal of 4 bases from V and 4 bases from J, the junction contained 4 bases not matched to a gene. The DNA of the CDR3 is TGTGCCAGCTCACTCGGGACAGCATACGAGCAGTACTTC. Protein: CASSLGTAYEQYF. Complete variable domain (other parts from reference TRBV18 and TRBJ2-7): NAGVMQNPRHLVRRRGQEARLRCSPMKGHSHVYWYRQLPEEGLKFMVYLQKENIIDESGMPKERFSAEFPKEGPSILRIQQVVRGDSAAYFCASSLGTAYEQYFGPGTRLTVT.

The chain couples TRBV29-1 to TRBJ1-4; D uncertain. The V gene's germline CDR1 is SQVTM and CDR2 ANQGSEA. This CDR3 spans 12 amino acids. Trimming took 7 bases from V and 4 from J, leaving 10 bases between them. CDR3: CSGRLVNEKLFF. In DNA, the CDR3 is TGCAGCGGACGACTGGTTAATGAAAAACTGTTTTTT.

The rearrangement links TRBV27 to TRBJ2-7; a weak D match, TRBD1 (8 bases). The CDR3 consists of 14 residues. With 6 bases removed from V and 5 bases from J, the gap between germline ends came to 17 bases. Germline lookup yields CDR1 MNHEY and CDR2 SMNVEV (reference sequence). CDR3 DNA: TGTGCCAGCAGATCACAGGGGGGGCGGGACGAGCAGTACTTC. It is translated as CASRSQGGRDEQYF.

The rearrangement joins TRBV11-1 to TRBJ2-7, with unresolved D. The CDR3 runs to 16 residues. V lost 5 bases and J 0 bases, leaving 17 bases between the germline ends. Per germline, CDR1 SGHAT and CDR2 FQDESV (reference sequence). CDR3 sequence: CASSPPNGRSSYEQYF. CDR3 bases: TGTGCCAGCAGCCCCCCCAATGGGCGGTCCTCCTACGAGCAGTACTTC.

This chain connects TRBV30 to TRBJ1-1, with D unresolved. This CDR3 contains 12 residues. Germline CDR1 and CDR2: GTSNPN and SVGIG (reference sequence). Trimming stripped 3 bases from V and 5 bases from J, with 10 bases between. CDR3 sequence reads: CAWRDVVTEAFF. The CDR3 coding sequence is TGTGCCTGGAGAGACGTAGTTACTGAAGCTTTCTTT. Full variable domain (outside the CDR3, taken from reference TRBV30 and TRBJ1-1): SQTIHQWPATLVQPVGSPLSLECTVEGTSNPNLYWYRQAAGRGLQLLFYSVGIGQISSEVPQNLSASRPQDRQFILSSKKLLLSDSGFYLCAWRDVVTEAFFGQGTRLTVV.

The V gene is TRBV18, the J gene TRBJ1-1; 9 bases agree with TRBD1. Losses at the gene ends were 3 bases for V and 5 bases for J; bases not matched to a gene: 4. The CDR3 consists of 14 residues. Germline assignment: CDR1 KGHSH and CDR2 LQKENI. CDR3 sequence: CASSPTGGITEAFF. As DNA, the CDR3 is TGTGCCAGCTCACCGACAGGGGGGATAACTGAAGCTTTCTTT.

DNA for the CDR3: TGTGCCAGCCACTTGGACCGCCGCTCCTACGAGCAGTACTTC. Translated: CASHLDRRSYEQYF. The chain uses TRBV6-5 and TRBJ2-7; no firm D call. The V and J ends lost 8 bases and 0 bases respectively, with 14 bases between them. Per the germline V gene, CDR1 is MNHEY and CDR2 is SVGAGI. The CDR3 has 14 amino acids.

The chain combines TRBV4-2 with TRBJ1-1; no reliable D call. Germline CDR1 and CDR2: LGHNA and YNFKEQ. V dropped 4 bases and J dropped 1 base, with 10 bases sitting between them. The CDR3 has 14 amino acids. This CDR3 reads CASSPSGTNTEAFF. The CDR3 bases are TGTGCCAGCAGCCCCAGCGGTACGAACACTGAAGCTTTCTTT.